This T cell receptor (beta chain) was recorded in a study of T-cell memory formation after mild COVID-19. Study context: TCR clustering was largely donor specific.

TCRdb called the 5' RACE reads again in MiXCR, with one record for every CDR3 protein. The sample lists under 300,000 distinct CDR3 sequences; roughly 8.2% were seen once. The CDR3 runs to 14 residues. Germline CDR1 reads SGHRS; CDR2 reads YFSETQ. The V end was cut by 2 bases, the J end by 7 bases, with 12 bases between. This clonotype was seen ten or more times. The rearrangement links TRBV5-1 to TRBJ2-2, with D possibly TRBD1 on 6 matching bases. Sequenced material: PBMCs or a T cell subset sorted from them (not recorded which). The clonotype comes from a man between 18 and 29 years old who had mild COVID-19 (a few samples of this study predate the infection). Cell type and time point are not known. The CDR3 loop reads CASSFTGMDGELFF. CDR3 nucleotide sequence: TGCGCCAGCAGCTTTACAGGGATGGACGGGGAGCTGTTTTTT.